Each of the 2 T cell receptor beta chains below was sequenced from the same sample in a study of T cell clonality in common variable immunodeficiency. Repertoires were generated with immunoSEQ multiplex PCR, while TCRdb's copy carries only in-frame clones and drops some. Altogether some 60,000 clones were found in the sample, and no singletons occur. Specimen: peripheral blood mononuclear cells. The source is a person aged 18 to 70 in good health.

This clone has a count of ten or more. The read ends 3 residues before the CDR3 terminus; that terminus is restored from the germline J gene. This chain connects TRBV7-9 to TRBJ2-7, with 11 bases aligning to TRBD1. The CDR3 covers 12 residues. Germline trimming cut 8 bases from V and 4 bases from J; bases unmatched to any gene: 1. Germline assignment: CDR1 SEHNR and CDR2 FQNEAQ (reference sequence). CDR3 bases read: TGTGCCAGCGGACAGGGGGCTTACGAG. The encoded protein is CASGQGAYE. The CDR3 reads in full as CASGQGAYEQYF.

This clone was detected many times. The DNA ends 3 residues before the CDR3 does, and the rest of the CDR3 is filled in from the germline J gene. The V call is TRBV5-1, the J call TRBJ2-1, with a tentative D call TRBD2 (6 bases). CDR1 is SGHRS, CDR2 YFSETQ, per germline. The CDR3 consists of 15 residues. The germline V and J ends were trimmed by 2 bases and 9 bases, with 18 bases remaining between them. The CDR3 protein is CASSFQGVLAPEQFF. CDR3 DNA (partial): TGCGCCAGCAGCTTCCAAGGGGTTCTAGCGCCTGAG. The full variable domain, rest sourced from reference TRBV5-1 and TRBJ2-1, is KAGVTQTPRYLIKTRGQQVTLSCSPISGHRSVSWYQQTPGQGLQFLFEYFSETQRNKGNFPGRFSGRQFSNSRSEMNVSTLELGDSALYLCASSFQGVLAPEQFFGPGTRLTVL.